This T cell receptor beta chain stems from a study of cytomegalovirus exposure and HLA in healthy donors. The donors (healthy individuals) were bone marrow donors. At sampling all donors were nominally healthy, likely with unrecorded immune exposures. Regarding this clone: What it recognizes is unknown.

General study points: It was about 150 TCR beta chains that were listed as cytomegalovirus-associated. The likely explanation for a cluster of highly shared sequence variants was sequencing artifact.

Germline lookup yields CDR1 SGHTA and CDR2 FQGTGA. The CDR3 is made up of 15 amino acids. J gave up 1 base and V 5 bases, and 7 bases lay outside the gene matches. This PCR relied on a set of 60 Vbeta primers and 13 Jbeta primers. Clones were sequenced by immunoSEQ multiplex PCR, and TCRdb holds only the in-frame ones, with some missing. Here the sample spans 100,000 to 150,000 clones, about 81% being singletons. Material: PBMCs. The rearrangement links TRBV7-3 to TRBJ1-1, with 7 bases aligning to TRBD1. This TCR was sampled from a woman in her twenties or thirties in good health and CMV-seronegative. The CDR3 spells CASSPRQGANTEAFF. The CDR3 DNA follows: TGTGCCAGCAGCCCCCGACAGGGAGCGAACACTGAAGCTTTCTTT.